This T cell receptor beta chain was captured in a study of T cell changes during pregnancy in multiple sclerosis. This table comes from immunoSEQ multiplex PCR, and its TCRdb copy is limited to in-frame clones, with some not included. This sample has some 50,000 clones, with about 92% found just once. The CDR3 length is 15 residues. Germline V gives CDR1 KGHSH, CDR2 LQKENI. V dropped 3 bases and J dropped 6 bases, with 18 bases sitting between them. The chain uses TRBV18 and TRBJ2-7; the D gene is possibly TRBD2 (5 bases). Source: peripheral blood, taken after pregnancy. This clonotype was obtained from a female donor with multiple sclerosis, enrolled in a pregnancy study. The CDR3 here is CASSPLDEGFAEQYF. CDR3 nucleotides: TGTGCCAGCTCACCCCTGGACGAGGGCTTCGCCGAGCAGTACTTC.